Each of the 8 T cell receptor beta chains below was sequenced from the same sample in a study of early T cells in non-severe SARS-CoV-2 infection. A single record per CDR3 protein comes from TCRdb applying MiXCR to the 5' RACE reads. The table records some 66,000 distinct CDR3 sequences, around 8.7% of them present only once. The material sequenced was whole blood. The receptors come from an adult who was a healthcare worker with PCR-confirmed SARS-CoV-2 infection or an uninfected control (not recorded which).

This clonotype came up a few times. The rearrangement links TRBV5-1 to TRBJ2-3, with D possibly called TRBD1 or TRBD2 (5 bases each). Trimming stripped 5 bases from V and 6 bases from J, with 16 bases between. CDR1 and CDR2 from the germline V gene are SGHRS and YFSETQ. The length of the CDR3 is 14 residues. CDR3 DNA: TGCGCCAGCAGTTCCGGGACCACATTGGATACGCAGTATTTT. Amino acids: CASSSGTTLDTQYF.

The chain links TRBV6-6 to TRBJ1-4; the match to TRBD1 covers 7 bases. Germline CDR1 and CDR2: MNHNY and SVGAGI (reference sequence). The CDR3 is made up of 15 amino acids. Trimming took 5 bases from V and 7 from J; bases not matched to a gene: 10. The chain's CDR3 is CASSPQGRLSEKLFF. DNA of the CDR3: TGTGCCAGCAGTCCACAGGGGAGGTTAAGTGAAAAACTGTTTTTT.

This clonotype was observed a handful of times. The J gene is TRBJ2-5, the V gene TRBV10-1, with a tentative D call TRBD1 (6 bases). CDR1 and CDR2 from the germline V gene are WNHNN and SYGVQD (reference sequence). The CDR3 has 15 amino acids. V lost 3 bases, J lost 1 base, and 12 bases lay in between. DNA for the CDR3: TGCGCCAGCAGTGATTACAGAGGGGGCCAAGAGACCCAGTACTTC. Translated: CASSDYRGGQETQYF.

The chain employs TRBV15 and TRBJ1-5; D gene uncertain. This CDR3 is 15 amino acids long. Germline CDR1 and CDR2: LNHNV and YYDKDF (reference sequence). The V end was cut by 0 bases, the J end by 7 bases, with 13 bases between. The CDR3 region has the DNA TGTGCCACCAGCAGAGACTATCAGTTGGGGCAGCCCCAGCATTTT. This gives the protein CATSRDYQLGQPQHF.

This clonotype turned up a few times. As DNA, the CDR3 is TGTGCCAGCAGTTACAGGGGACTCTCGAGCTCCTACAATGAGCAGTTCTTC. Translated: CASSYRGLSSSYNEQFF. The chain combines TRBV6-5 with TRBJ2-1; D is possibly TRBD2 (6 bases). Deletions cut 2 bases from V and 0 bases from J, with 14 bases between. Germline values: CDR1 MNHEY, CDR2 SVGAGI. CDR3 length: 17 amino acids.

This clonotype was observed many times. The chain recombines TRBV6-5 with TRBJ2-6; D is undetermined. V was trimmed by 2 bases and J by 0 bases, leaving 8 bases between them. This CDR3 has 16 residues. Germline values: CDR1 MNHEY, CDR2 SVGAGI. CDR3 sequence: CASSYQVSSGANVLTF. CDR3 bases: TGTGCCAGCAGTTACCAGGTTAGCTCTGGGGCCAACGTCCTGACTTTC.

This clonotype has ten or more counts. The chain links TRBV29-1 to TRBJ1-1; the D is unclear. This CDR3 spans 11 amino acids. The V end lost 5 bases, the J end lost 4 bases, and 8 bases lay between the germline ends. From germline, CDR1 is SQVTM and CDR2 ANQGSEA. CDR3 loop: CSVIRGTEAFF. CDR3 nucleotides: TGCAGCGTTATACGGGGCACTGAAGCTTTCTTT.

At least ten counts were recorded for this clonotype. The CDR3 sequence is CASSPYEELGNTIYF. CDR3 coding DNA: TGTGCCAGCAGTCCCTACGAGGAGCTTGGAAACACCATATATTTT. V gene TRBV28 combines with J gene TRBJ1-3, with D hard to call. The germline V gene encodes CDR1 MDHEN and CDR2 SYDVKM. This CDR3 contains 15 residues. Trimming pared 5 bases from V and 3 bases from J, leaving 14 bases between.